What follows is one T cell receptor (beta chain) and its context. Other DNA sequences of this sample code for an identical CDR3. Germline V gene data show CDR1 as SGHKS and CDR2 as YYEKEE (reference sequence). The CDR3 totals 13 residues. V lost 0 bases and J 2 bases, leaving 5 bases between the germline ends. The sample originates from a study of blood T cell repertoires in COVID-19. About the study: The analysed material was cDNA or gDNA that came from T cells, B-cell-depleted T cells, or PBMCs.

TCRdb's copy holds only in-frame clones and misses some; the assay was immunoSEQ multiplex PCR. This sample has 220,000 or so clones, with around 86% found just once. V gene TRBV5-5 combines with J gene TRBJ1-2; D uncertain. The specimen sequenced was PBMCs or T cells enriched from blood (not recorded which). This TCR came from a woman aged 45 to 65 who had recovered from COVID-19. The CDR3 DNA is TGTGCCAGCAGCTTGGGAGGGAACTATGGCTACACCTTC. It translates to CASSLGGNYGYTF.